There are a few counts of the clone carrying this T cell receptor beta chain. Antigen specificity is unknown. This record belongs to a study of T cells in Graves' hyperthyroidism and ophthalmopathy. For the study at large: Prior to any treatment, at the point of initial diagnosis, peripheral blood was collected.

Trimming removed 2 bases at V and 4 bases at J, with 6 bases between. The CDR3 loop spans 12 amino acids. In germline, CDR1 is DFQATT, CDR2 SNEGSKA (reference sequence). Each 10 ml fresh peripheral blood draw supplied the PBMCs. Findings of the study overall: Blood also contained most expanded thyroid clonotypes above 0.001. By a 13 V-J model, ophthalmopathy was set apart from stable hyperthyroidism.

TCR beta CDR3 regions were amplified from RNA transcripts. The HTBI primer set was used in a first-round RT-PCR of the TCR CDR3. TCRdb independently ran MiXCR on the multiplex PCR reads; one entry per CDR3 protein. The sample records fewer than 250,000 distinct CDR3 sequences, roughly 15% being singletons. The chain couples TRBV20-1 to TRBJ1-5; D may be TRBD1 (5 bases). The clonotype originates from a man aged 45-65 years with Graves' hyperthyroidism. What was sequenced was blood. CDR3 loop: CSARKGNQPQHF. Written as DNA, the CDR3 is TGCAGTGCTAGAAAGGGGAATCAGCCCCAGCATTTT.